Included here is one T cell receptor beta chain sequence, with context. This sample was included in a study of blood T cell repertoires in COVID-19. Sequencing was performed with immunoSEQ multiplex PCR; in TCRdb, only in-frame clones are kept and a portion is missing. Of 150,000 or so clones in the sample, approximately 75% are singletons; the top ten hold around 9.9%. The ends lost 8 bases at V and 1 base at J; junction bases unmatched: 2. The V gene's germline CDR1 is MDHEN and CDR2 SYDVKM. The CDR3 totals 15 residues. The chain has TRBV28 and TRBJ2-3, with TRBD2 matching over 14 bases. The source is a human donor in a cohort sampled during active COVID-19. Sequencing was done on a sample of peripheral blood. The CDR3 sequence is CASGTSGGRTDTQYF. The CDR3 region has the DNA TGTGCCAGCGGGACTAGCGGGGGACGCACAGATACGCAGTATTTT.